The 10 T cell receptor beta chains below were found in one sample sequenced in a study of T cell responses to AZD1222 COVID-19 vaccine. Clones were sequenced by immunoSEQ multiplex PCR, and TCRdb holds only the in-frame ones, with some missing. The sample consists of approximately 50,000 clones, approximately 80% of them appearing once. Sample: peripheral blood, taken 28 days after the second AZD1222 dose. Every receptor here comes from an adult who received the AZD1222 COVID-19 vaccine.

CDR3 in amino acids: CASSSGQGLGYTF. The CDR3 nucleotides are TGTGCCAGCAGTTCGGGACAGGGTTTGGGCTACACCTTC. J is TRBJ1-2 and V is TRBV12-3 or TRBV12-4, with 9 bases matching TRBD1. This CDR3 spans 13 amino acids. V shed 4 bases, J shed 8 bases, and the junction held 5 bases outside the gene matches.

The chain joins TRBV28 to TRBJ2-7; D is possibly TRBD1 or TRBD2 (5 bases each). CDR1 is MDHEN and CDR2 is SYDVKM in the germline V gene. This CDR3 contains 15 residues. V lost 6 bases, J lost 6 bases, and 21 bases lay in between. The CDR3 spells CASSPRGAGLSEQYV. Here the CDR3 DNA reads TGTGCCAGCAGCCCTCGGGGCGCAGGGCTTTCCGAGCAGTACGTC.

The rearrangement uses TRBV11-2 and TRBJ1-6, with D hard to call. The germline CDR1 and CDR2 sequences are SGHAT and FQNNGV. Trimming left V 4 bases short and J 5 bases short, with 9 bases between. CDR3 length: 14 amino acids. In nucleotides, the CDR3 is TGTGCCAGCAGCTCTACAGACAATAATTCACCCCTCCACTTT. The encoded protein is CASSSTDNNSPLHF.

The chain is built from TRBV6-4 and TRBJ2-3, with TRBD2 identical over 8 bases. The CDR3 runs 14 residues. J was trimmed by 3 bases and V by 2 bases; bases with no gene match: 1. Per germline, CDR1 MRHNA and CDR2 SNTAGT. CDR3 protein: CASSDAGGTDTQYF. The CDR3 nucleotides are TGTGCCAGCAGTGACGCGGGAGGAACAGATACGCAGTATTTT.

This clone was picked up one time. The genes are TRBV7-9 and TRBJ2-3; 8 bases are a match to TRBD2. Germline loops: CDR1 SEHNR, CDR2 FQNEAQ (reference sequence). This CDR3 region has 14 residues. V shed 7 bases and J 1 base; nucleotides not matched to a gene: 4. The chain's CDR3 is CASTSSGGTDTQYF. The CDR3 DNA reads as TGTGCCAGCACTAGTAGCGGGGGCACAGATACGCAGTATTTT.

The V call is TRBV19, the J call TRBJ1-5, with D possibly TRBD1 on 5 matching bases. The CDR3 covers 14 residues. The V and J ends lost 3 bases and 3 bases respectively, with 9 bases between them. Looked up from germline, CDR1 is LNHDA and CDR2 is SQIVND (reference sequence). CDR3 region: CASSIKGLNQPQHF. CDR3 DNA: TGTGCCAGTAGTATTAAGGGACTCAATCAGCCCCAGCATTTT.

The chain combines TRBV20-1 with TRBJ1-2, with D possibly TRBD1 on 6 matching bases. Trimming removed 3 bases at V and 6 bases at J, with 11 bases between. The CDR3 contains 12 residues. Germline-derived CDR1 and CDR2 are DFQATT and SNEGSKA (reference sequence). This CDR3 reads CSASLGADGYTF. The CDR3 DNA reads as TGCAGTGCTAGTTTGGGGGCGGATGGCTACACCTTC.

In this sample, this clone is medium-sized. J is TRBJ1-1 and V is TRBV2; no definite D call. CDR3 size: 10 residues. The V end was cut by 9 bases, the J end by 8 bases, with 10 bases between. Germline values: CDR1 SNHLY, CDR2 FYNNEI. The CDR3 here is CASSSGEAFF. CDR3 nucleotide sequence: TGTGCCAGTAGTAGTGGGGAAGCTTTCTTT.

The chain joins TRBV11-2 to TRBJ1-1; a weak D match, TRBD1 (5 bases). Trimming cost V 4 bases and J 4 bases, with 10 bases left between them. CDR1 is SGHAT and CDR2 is FQNNGV in the germline V gene. This CDR3 spans 13 amino acids. CDR3 DNA sequence: TGTGCCAGCAGCTCCGCGGGGGTCACTGAAGCTTTCTTT. Amino acid sequence: CASSSAGVTEAFF. The full variable domain, completed using reference TRBV11-2 and TRBJ1-1, is EAGVAQSPRYKIIEKRQSVAFWCNPISGHATLYWYQQILGQGPKLLIQFQNNGVVDDSQLPKDRFSAERLKGVDSTLKIQPAKLEDSAVYLCASSSAGVTEAFFGQGTRLTVV.

The V and J genes are TRBV5-6 and TRBJ2-1, with 8 bases identical to TRBD2. Germline values: CDR1 SGHDT, CDR2 YYEEEE. This CDR3 is built from 16 residues. Losses at the gene ends were 0 bases for V and 0 bases for J; bases not matched to a gene: 2. The CDR3 DNA reads as TGTGCCAGCAGCTTGGTAGCGGGGAGCTCCTACAATGAGCAGTTCTTC. Translation: CASSLVAGSSYNEQFF.